This T cell receptor (beta chain) was recorded in a study of CD8 T cells in Susac syndrome. Across the whole study: Patients with Susac syndrome were therapy-naive, treated with corticosteroids, or treated with intravenous immunoglobulin alone when blood was collected.

Germline CDR1 MDHEN, CDR2 SYDVKM. Germline trimming cut 5 bases from V and 6 bases from J; bases unmatched to any gene: 9. The CDR3 is 17 amino acids. When the RNA was reverse transcribed, random hexamers were used with an input of about 0.45 to 1 ug. An immunoSEQ multiplex PCR amplified TCR beta CDR3 over 54 Vbeta and 13 Jbeta. MiXCR was run by TCRdb on the immunoSEQ multiplex PCR reads, yielding one entry per CDR3 protein. Here the sample spans more than 110,000 distinct CDR3 sequences, 95% being singletons. This sequence joins TRBV28 and TRBJ2-3, with 15 bases matching TRBD2. Input material: CD4+ T cells from PBMCs. This clonotype originated in a human donor with Susac syndrome. CDR3 protein: CASSIPRTSGGADTQYF. For the CDR3, the DNA is TGTGCCAGCAGTATCCCCCGGACTAGCGGGGGGGCGGATACGCAGTATTTT.